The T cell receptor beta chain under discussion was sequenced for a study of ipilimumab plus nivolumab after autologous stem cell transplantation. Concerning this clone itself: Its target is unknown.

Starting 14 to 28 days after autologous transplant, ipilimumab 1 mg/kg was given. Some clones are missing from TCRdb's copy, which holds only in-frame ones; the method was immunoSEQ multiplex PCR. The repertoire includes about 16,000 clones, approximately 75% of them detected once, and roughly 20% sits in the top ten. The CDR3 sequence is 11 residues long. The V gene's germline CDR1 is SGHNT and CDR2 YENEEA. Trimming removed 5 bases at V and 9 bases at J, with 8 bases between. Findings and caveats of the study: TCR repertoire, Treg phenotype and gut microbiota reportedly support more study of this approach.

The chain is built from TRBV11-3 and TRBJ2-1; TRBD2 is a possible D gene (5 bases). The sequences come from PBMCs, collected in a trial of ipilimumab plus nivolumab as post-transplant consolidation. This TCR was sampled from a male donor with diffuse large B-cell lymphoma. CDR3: CASSPGSEQFF. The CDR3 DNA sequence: TGTGCCAGCAGCCCGGGGAGTGAGCAGTTCTTC.